This entry lists 9 T cell receptor beta chains sequenced from one sample in a study of T cells in Graves' hyperthyroidism and ophthalmopathy. Using RNA transcripts as the source, TCR beta CDR3 regions were amplified. TCR CDR3 regions were first amplified by RT-PCR with HTBI primers. TCRdb re-analysed the multiplex PCR reads in MiXCR, keeping a single row per CDR3 protein. The profile shows 500,000 to 600,000 distinct CDR3 sequences, around 50% of them singletons. The sample was peripheral blood or thyroid tissue (not recorded which). These receptor sequences come from an adult woman with Graves' disease, either hyperthyroidism or ophthalmopathy (not recorded which).

The rearrangement joins TRBV15 to TRBJ2-2; D possibly uses TRBD1 or TRBD2 (5 bases each). Trimming left V 3 bases short and J 6 bases short, with 11 bases between. The CDR3 runs to 14 residues. The V gene's germline CDR1 is LNHNV and CDR2 YYDKDF (reference sequence). The CDR3 is CATSRRGVSGELFF. CDR3 in DNA: TGTGCCACCAGCAGGAGGGGCGTCTCCGGGGAGCTGTTTTTT.

In this sample, this clonotype turned up many times. The CDR3 spells CASSPQDHSGNTIYF. The CDR3 DNA reads TGTGCCAGCAGCCCTCAAGACCACTCTGGAAACACCATATATTTT. This chain uses TRBV7-9 with TRBJ1-3; D ambiguous. V was trimmed by 5 bases and J by 0 bases, leaving 11 bases between them. The CDR3 covers 15 residues. The germline gives CDR1 SEHNR, CDR2 FQNEAQ (reference sequence). The whole variable domain, filled in from reference TRBV7-9 and TRBJ1-3, reads DTGVSQNPRHKITKRGQNVTFRCDPISEHNRLYWYRQTLGQGPEFLTYFQNEAQLEKSRLLSDRFSAERPKGSFSTLEIQRTEQGDSAMYLCASSPQDHSGNTIYFGEGSWLTVV.

The table lists this clonotype with a few counts. This chain uses TRBV5-4 with TRBJ2-7, with D possibly being TRBD2 (6 bases). Germline V gene lookup returns CDR1 SGHNT and CDR2 YYREEE (reference sequence). V was shortened by 1 base and J by 4 bases, with 18 bases between the two germline ends. The CDR3 length is 16 residues. CDR3 bases: TGTGCCAGCAGCTTGAGTAGCGGAGGGTCCGGGTACGAGCAGTACTTC. Its protein is CASSLSSGGSGYEQYF.

This clonotype was observed many times. The rearrangement links TRBV18 to TRBJ2-5; D unclear. Germline CDR1 reads KGHSH; CDR2 reads LQKENI. The CDR3 is made up of 13 amino acids. Trimming removed 3 bases at V and 5 bases at J, with 10 bases between. The CDR3, as DNA: TGTGCCAGCTCACCTCAGCTTTGGGAGACCCAGTACTTC. It yields the protein CASSPQLWETQYF.

This clonotype was seen a handful of times. The chain recombines TRBV7-2 with TRBJ1-1, with a possible D match to TRBD1 (5 bases). The CDR3 totals 16 residues. The V and J ends lost 0 bases and 1 base respectively, with 12 bases between them. Germline loops: CDR1 SGHTA, CDR2 FQGNSA. The CDR3 DNA is TGTGCCAGCAGCTTAGCGTCAGGGCATTGGAACACTGAAGCTTTCTTT. It translates to CASSLASGHWNTEAFF.

The chain couples TRBV7-2 to TRBJ2-7; D might be TRBD1 (6 bases). The germline V and J ends were trimmed by 3 bases and 2 bases, with 14 bases remaining between them. From germline, CDR1 is SGHTA and CDR2 FQGNSA. CDR3 length equals 15 residues. The CDR3 coding sequence is TGTGCCAGCAGCTTGTCTAGGACAGCTACCTACGAGCAGTACTTC. This codes for CASSLSRTATYEQYF.

V usage is TRBV20-1 and J usage is TRBJ2-5, with a possible D match to TRBD1 (5 bases). Germline V gene lookup returns CDR1 DFQATT and CDR2 SNEGSKA (reference sequence). The CDR3 spans 14 residues. V was cut by 0 bases and J by 2 bases, with 10 bases left in between. For the CDR3, the DNA is TGCAGTGCTAGAGATGGGGCAGCACAAGAGACCCAGTACTTC. It translates to CSARDGAAQETQYF.

The chain combines TRBV29-1 with TRBJ2-3; D call uncertain. The CDR3 sequence is 14 residues long. Germline CDR1 is SQVTM and CDR2 is ANQGSEA. V lost 6 bases, J lost 0 bases, and 13 bases lay in between. CDR3 coding DNA: TGCAGCGTCTTTGGTGCGGCAAGCACAGATACGCAGTATTTT. This codes for CSVFGAASTDTQYF.

This clonotype was counted only a few times. The rearrangement uses TRBV20-1 and TRBJ2-7; D tentatively fits TRBD1 or TRBD2 (5 bases each). This CDR3 spans 12 amino acids. The germline V gene encodes CDR1 DFQATT and CDR2 SNEGSKA (reference sequence). The CDR3 spells CRLGPRPYEQYF. The CDR3 DNA reads TGCAGACTGGGACCCCGTCCTTACGAGCAGTACTTC.